These 21 T cell receptor beta chains were all obtained from the same sample, sequenced in a study of shared clonotypes between healthy human individuals. Measured with immunoSEQ multiplex PCR; TCRdb has only the in-frame clones, and not every one. The table lists about 770,000 clones, 55% to 80% of them singletons. Sequenced sample: memory CD4+ T cells sorted from blood. Subset defined: CD45RA-negative fraction. Receptors originate from a woman younger than 45 in good health.

This clone was detected a few times. This chain connects TRBV27 to TRBJ2-1; D tentatively reads TRBD1 or TRBD2 (5 bases each). The germline CDR1 and CDR2 sequences are MNHEY and SMNVEV (reference sequence). The CDR3 totals 14 residues. V lost 7 bases, J lost 5 bases, and 15 bases lay in between. The CDR3 loop reads CASTVGGFDNEQFF. The CDR3 bases are TGTGCCAGCACGGTTGGGGGTTTTGACAATGAGCAGTTCTTC.

The chain recombines TRBV5-1 with TRBJ2-5; the D is unclear. The CDR3 runs 13 residues. Germline V CDR1 and CDR2: SGHRS, YFSETQ. Trimming pared 2 bases from V and 3 bases from J, leaving 8 bases between. Written as DNA, the CDR3 is TGCGCCAGCAGCTTTAAGGCTGAAGAGACCCAGTACTTC. Encoded protein: CASSFKAEETQYF. Full variable domain (missing parts from reference TRBV5-1 and TRBJ2-5): KAGVTQTPRYLIKTRGQQVTLSCSPISGHRSVSWYQQTPGQGLQFLFEYFSETQRNKGNFPGRFSGRQFSNSRSEMNVSTLELGDSALYLCASSFKAEETQYFGPGTRLLVL.

This chain links TRBV6-1 with TRBJ1-5; a weak D match, TRBD1 (5 bases). The CDR3 has 15 amino acids. Per the germline V gene, CDR1 is MNHNS and CDR2 is SASEGT. The germline V and J ends were trimmed by 7 bases and 4 bases, with 17 bases remaining between them. CDR3 nucleotide sequence: TGTGCCAGCACCCCGAGACAGAGAGCAAATCAGCCCCAGCATTTT. Residues: CASTPRQRANQPQHF.

The rearrangement links TRBV9 to TRBJ2-7; the match to TRBD2 covers 9 bases. Germline V lookup: CDR1 SGDLS, CDR2 YYNGEE. V was clipped by 0 bases and J by 3 bases; unmatched bases: 7. The CDR3 length is 16 residues. In nucleotides, the CDR3 is TGTGCCAGCAGCGTAGGGTCTAGCGGGACCCTCTACGAGCAGTACTTC. This gives the protein CASSVGSSGTLYEQYF.

The chain has TRBV18 and TRBJ2-7, with TRBD2 matching over 13 bases. Per germline, CDR1 KGHSH and CDR2 LQKENI. The CDR3 runs to 15 residues. Losses at the gene ends were 5 bases for V and 4 bases for J; bases not matched to a gene: 5. The CDR3 here is CASSSGLAGPYEQYF. CDR3 nucleotides: TGTGCCAGCTCATCGGGACTAGCGGGACCTTACGAGCAGTACTTC.

The chain has TRBV7-2 and TRBJ2-1; possibly TRBD1 or TRBD2 for D (6 bases each). Trimming pared 4 bases from V and 5 bases from J, leaving 9 bases between. This CDR3 has 13 amino acids. In germline, CDR1 is SGHTA, CDR2 FQGNSA. CDR3: CASSWGADNEQFF. CDR3 DNA sequence: TGTGCCAGCAGCTGGGGGGCTGACAATGAGCAGTTCTTC.

As to this clone: A much larger clone differs from this one at a single base, so this may be a read error. V and J are TRBV6-6 and TRBJ1-2; 7 bases match TRBD1. CDR3 length: 14 amino acids. V lost 5 bases to trimming and J lost 2 bases; unmatched junction nucleotides: 5. Germline-derived CDR1 and CDR2 are MNHNY and SVGAGI (reference sequence). The CDR3 is CASSLQTGNYGYTF. The CDR3 DNA follows: TGTGCCAGCAGTCTCCAGACAGGGAACTATGGCTACACCTTC.

V is TRBV12-2 and J is TRBJ2-7. TRBV12-2 is a pseudogene locus. The CDR3 extends over 16 amino acids. CDR3 sequence (DNA): TGTGCAAGTCGCTTAGCGTCCAGACTCATCGGGCACGAGCAGTACTTC. This translates into CASRLASRLIGHEQYF.

V usage is TRBV18 and J usage is TRBJ1-3; D unresolved. V lost 2 bases and J 0 bases, leaving 8 bases between the germline ends. Germline V gene sequence: CDR1 KGHSH, CDR2 LQKENI. The CDR3 length is 15 residues. CDR3 residues: CASSPGLSSGNTIYF. CDR3 coding DNA: TGTGCCAGCTCACCAGGGCTTAGCTCTGGAAACACCATATATTTT.

The rearrangement joins TRBV5-1 to TRBJ1-1, with unresolved D. The CDR3 length is 14 residues. V gave up 2 bases and J gave up 1 base, with 9 bases separating them. Germline V gene data show CDR1 as SGHRS and CDR2 as YFSETQ. The CDR3 sequence is CASSFGEWNTEAFF. DNA for the CDR3: TGCGCCAGCAGCTTCGGGGAGTGGAACACTGAAGCTTTCTTT.

This clone occurred a few times. The chain joins TRBV11-2 to TRBJ1-2; no reliable D call. The germline V gene has CDR1 SGHAT and CDR2 FQNNGV. This CDR3 comprises 14 residues. Trimming cost V 4 bases and J 2 bases, with 11 bases left between them. This CDR3 reads CASSSPGGNYGYTF. CDR3 nucleotides: TGTGCCAGCAGCTCCCCCGGAGGGAACTATGGCTACACCTTC.

The chain links TRBV18 to TRBJ2-1; 7 bases align to TRBD2. CDR3 size: 13 residues. With V trimmed by 2 bases and J by 10 bases, 5 bases remained unmatched. Germline V lookup: CDR1 KGHSH, CDR2 LQKENI. The CDR3 DNA reads as TGTGCCAGCTCACCAGGACTAGACGGCGAGCAGTTCTTC. Translation: CASSPGLDGEQFF.

V is TRBV2 and J is TRBJ2-7, with D maybe TRBD2 (5 bases). The CDR3 has 12 residues. Germline V gene lookup returns CDR1 SNHLY and CDR2 FYNNEI. V lost 8 bases and J lost 1, with 9 bases in between. The CDR3 region has the DNA TGTGCCAGCCGGTCGGGATCCTACGAGCAGTACTTC. Its protein is CASRSGSYEQYF. Drawing the rest from reference TRBV2 and TRBJ2-7, the complete variable domain is EPEVTQTPSHQVTQMGQEVILRCVPISNHLYFYWYRQILGQKVEFLVSFYNNEISEKSEIFDDQFSVERPDGSNFTLKIRSTKLEDSAMYFCASRSGSYEQYFGPGTRLTVT.

The J gene is TRBJ2-1, the V gene TRBV6-4; D unclear. Trimming took 3 bases from V and 7 from J, leaving 13 bases between them. In germline, CDR1 is MRHNA, CDR2 SNTAGT. The CDR3 length is 14 residues. In DNA, the CDR3 is TGTGCCAGCAGTGAAGGACCCGAGAATAATGAGCAGTTCTTC. Translated: CASSEGPENNEQFF.

CDR3 DNA sequence: TGTGCCAGCAGTTATACGGGGGCGCCTCTTACTGAAGCTTTCTTT. Amino acid sequence: CASSYTGAPLTEAFF. The chain combines TRBV6-6 with TRBJ1-1, with D possibly TRBD1 on 6 matching bases. The CDR3 covers 15 residues. Germline V CDR1 and CDR2: MNHNY, SVGAGI (reference sequence). The ends were cut back, 3 bases at V and 5 bases at J, with 16 bases in the middle.

The gene calls are TRBV5-1 and TRBJ2-5, with 11 bases matching TRBD2. Germline-derived CDR1 and CDR2 are SGHRS and YFSETQ. Trimming at V came to 4 bases and at J to 1 base, leaving 6 bases not matched to a gene. The CDR3 consists of 16 residues. This CDR3 reads CASSRIGTSGQETQYF. DNA of the CDR3: TGCGCCAGCAGCCGAATCGGGACTAGCGGCCAAGAGACCCAGTACTTC.

The rearrangement uses TRBV5-1 and TRBJ2-5, with D possibly being TRBD2 (6 bases). This CDR3 spans 15 amino acids. V lost 3 bases, J lost 5 bases, and 17 bases lay in between. Germline CDR1 reads SGHRS; CDR2 reads YFSETQ. The CDR3 loop is CASSWDRKRGETQYF. The DNA for the CDR3 is TGCGCCAGCAGCTGGGACCGAAAACGGGGGGAGACCCAGTACTTC.

The chain recombines TRBV6-5 with TRBJ2-1; TRBD2 matches 10 bases. The V and J ends lost 6 bases and 12 bases, in that order; junction bases with no gene match: 8. The CDR3 sequence is 13 residues long. The germline gives CDR1 MNHEY, CDR2 SVGAGI. CDR3 protein: CASRPGLADRQFF. The CDR3 bases are TGTGCCAGCAGACCCGGACTAGCGGATAGGCAGTTCTTC.

This chain links TRBV15 with TRBJ2-5; perhaps TRBD1 as D (6 bases). V lost 4 bases and J 0 bases, leaving 15 bases between the germline ends. The CDR3 covers 16 residues. Germline V CDR1 and CDR2: LNHNV, YYDKDF (reference sequence). CDR3 loop: CATSTAGAINQETQYF. The CDR3 nucleotides are TGTGCCACCAGCACCGCAGGGGCAATAAACCAAGAGACCCAGTACTTC.

DNA for the CDR3: TGTGCCAGCTCACCCGGGACAGGGGCTTTAATGAACACTGAAGCTTTCTTT. It yields the protein CASSPGTGALMNTEAFF. The genes are TRBV18 and TRBJ1-1; TRBD1 aligns across 10 bases. The CDR3 has 17 residues. Unmatched junction bases numbered 7, after V lost 3 bases and J lost 0 bases. Germline lookup yields CDR1 KGHSH and CDR2 LQKENI.

This clone was detected a few times. Other nucleotide sequences in the sample specify the same CDR3. The chain links TRBV18 to TRBJ2-2; no reliable D call. With 3 bases removed from V and 0 bases from J, the gap between germline ends came to 8 bases. CDR1 and CDR2 from the germline V gene are KGHSH and LQKENI. The CDR3 is made up of 15 amino acids. The CDR3 nucleotides are TGTGCCAGCTCACCTTCCGGGTCGAACACCGGGGAGCTGTTTTTT. It encodes CASSPSGSNTGELFF. Complete variable domain (other parts from reference TRBV18 and TRBJ2-2): NAGVMQNPRHLVRRRGQEARLRCSPMKGHSHVYWYRQLPEEGLKFMVYLQKENIIDESGMPKERFSAEFPKEGPSILRIQQVVRGDSAAYFCASSPSGSNTGELFFGEGSRLTVL.